Listed below are T cell receptor beta chains from one sample, sequenced in a study of T cell responses to AZD1222 COVID-19 vaccine. Repertoires were generated with immunoSEQ multiplex PCR, while TCRdb's copy carries only in-frame clones and drops some. The sample includes roughly 100,000 clones, roughly 87% of them seen just once. Material: peripheral blood, obtained on day 0 of AZD1222 vaccination. All receptors derive from an adult in good health. CDR3s include the opening cysteine and the closing phenylalanine or tryptophan. Each record gives: D gene, clone size, J gene, V gene, CDR3 DNA, CDR3 protein. The D gene is left open where the match is weak. Size is omitted from some rows. Given values are once, few, many or a class for expanded clones.

>.|.|TRBJ2-7|TRBV7-9
TGTGCCAGCAGCTTAGTCGCAGGGTTAGGCTACGAGCAGTACTTC
CASSLVAGLGYEQYF
>.|.|TRBJ1-2|TRBV5-6
TGTGCCAGCAGCTTGCTCAGCCCTACATTCTATGGCTACACCTTC
CASSLLSPTFYGYTF
>.|once|TRBJ1-2|TRBV5-4
TGTGCCAGCAGCTTGGGTCAGGGTCGATATGGCTACACCTTC
CASSLGQGRYGYTF
>.|.|TRBJ2-7|TRBV4-1
TGCGCCAGCAGCCAAGGATTGGAGCACTACGAGCAGTACTTC
CASSQGLEHYEQYF
>.|.|TRBJ2-5|TRBV5-5
TGTGCCAGCAGCTTCGTCCGGGAGCACGGCGAGACCCAGTACTTC
CASSFVREHGETQYF
>TRBD1|.|TRBJ1-5|TRBV6-4
TGTGCCAGCAGTCTGACAGGGTCGCATCAGCCCCAGCATTTT
CASSLTGSHQPQHF
>TRBD1|.|TRBJ1-1|TRBV10-3
TGTGCCATCAGTGGGACAGGGGGCACTGAAGCTTTCTTT
CAISGTGGTEAFF
>TRBD1|.|TRBJ1-6|TRBV2
TGTGCCACCAAGACCGGAGGGGGCCTCAAGTATAATTCACCCCTCCACTTT
CATKTGGGLKYNSPLHF
>.|.|TRBJ2-1|TRBV10-2
TGCGCCAGCAGTGAGATCGGAGGGGGCGGCCGGGTGCTCCACTACAATGAGCAGTTCTTC
CASSEIGGGGRVLHYNEQFF
>.|once|TRBJ2-7|TRBV4-1
TGCGCCAGCAGCCTCCGGGGTATCACGGGAGAGGCCTACGAGCAGTACTTC
CASSLRGITGEAYEQYF
>TRBD1|.|TRBJ2-7|TRBV18
TGTGCCAGCTCACCTCCGGGACAGGCCTACGAGCAGTACTTC
CASSPPGQAYEQYF
>.|.|TRBJ2-3|TRBV19
TGTGCCAGTAGTCCCACAGGGAAGTGGGTAGATACGCAGTATTTT
CASSPTGKWVDTQYF
>.|.|TRBJ1-2|TRBV24-1
TGTGCCACCAGTGAATCAACAGAGAAACGGGGCTACACCTTC
CATSESTEKRGYTF
>TRBD1|.|TRBJ2-7|TRBV5-1
TGCGCCAGCAGCTTGGACAGGGGGGTCTACGAGCAGTACTTC
CASSLDRGVYEQYF
>.|.|TRBJ1-4|TRBV28
TGTGCCAGCTACCACCCGGGGGCGGGTAATGAAAAACTGTTTTTT
CASYHPGAGNEKLFF
>.|.|TRBJ2-7|TRBV6-6
TGTGCCAGCAGTCTACAGTCGACTTCGACTGTGAACTACGAGCAGTACTTC
CASSLQSTSTVNYEQYF
>.|.|TRBJ2-1|TRBV18
TGTGCCAGCTCACCTCCGGGACTTAGGAATGAGCAGTTCTTC
CASSPPGLRNEQFF
>TRBD1|.|TRBJ1-6|TRBV7-9
TGTGCCAGCAGCCCTGGACAGGCTGATAATTCACCCCTCCACTTT
CASSPGQADNSPLHF
>TRBD1|.|TRBJ2-1|TRBV29-1
TGCAGCGTTGTCTTGGGACAGGGGGCCAATGAGCAGTTCTTC
CSVVLGQGANEQFF
>TRBD1|.|TRBJ1-2|TRBV7-6
TGTGCCAGCAGCTTAGGACAGGGGGCGGTCTATGGCTACACCTTC
CASSLGQGAVYGYTF
>.|many|TRBJ2-6|TRBV28
TGTGCCAGCAGCTCGACAGGTCTCCGCTCTGGGGCCAACGTCCTGACTTTC
CASSSTGLRSGANVLTF
>TRBD1|.|TRBJ1-2|TRBV2
TGTGCCAGCATGCCGGGACAGGAAAACTATGGCTACACCTTC
CASMPGQENYGYTF
>.|.|TRBJ1-4|TRBV10-1
TGCGCCAGCAGTGACCCGACTACCGGGACTGAGGTTGAAAAACTGTTTTTT
CASSDPTTGTEVEKLFF
>.|.|TRBJ2-3|TRBV4-2
TGTGCCAGCAGCCAAAGTTTGGGGGATACGCAGTATTTT
CASSQSLGDTQYF
>.|few|TRBJ1-2|TRBV2
TGTGCCAGCACCGCCGGCTCCGGCGGGGGCTACACCTTC
CASTAGSGGGYTF
>.|once|TRBJ2-3|TRBV5-1
TGCGCCAGCAGCGAATCCTCGGGCTATACGCAGTATTTT
CASSESSGYTQYF
>TRBD1|few|TRBJ1-3|TRBV7-8
TGTGCCAGCAGCTTAGGAGGACAGGGGGAGAACACCATATATTTT
CASSLGGQGENTIYF
>.|.|TRBJ1-4|TRBV10-1
TGCGCCAGCGGAGACAGGACTGCAACTAATGAAAAACTGTTTTTT
CASGDRTATNEKLFF
>.|.|TRBJ1-5|TRBV30
TGTGCCTGGAGTGTCCGGGGCGACCAGCCCCAGCATTTT
CAWSVRGDQPQHF
>.|once|TRBJ1-1|TRBV10-1
TGCGCCAGCCGGGCAGGGTCTGGCACTGAAGCTTTCTTT
CASRAGSGTEAFF
>TRBD1|.|TRBJ2-2|TRBV6-5
TGTGCCAGCAGTCTACTCGGACAGGCCACCGGGGAGCTGTTTTTT
CASSLLGQATGELFF
>.|.|TRBJ2-7|TRBV4-1
TGCGCCAGCAGCCCAAGTTGGGACGAGCAGTACTTC
CASSPSWDEQYF
>.|.|TRBJ1-2|TRBV27
TGTGCCAGCAGAACCGGGACCACCGTCTATGGCTACACCTTC
CASRTGTTVYGYTF
>.|.|TRBJ1-4|TRBV27
TGTGCCAGCAGTTTTAGCGTGGATAGGGTAGCCCGACCAACTAATGAAAAACTGTTTTTT
CASSFSVDRVARPTNEKLFF
>.|.|TRBJ1-1|TRBV21-1
TGTGCCAGCAGCAAAGTACAGGGGAAAGTTCGTTTGAACACTGAAGCTTTCTTT
CASSKVQGKVRLNTEAFF
>.|.|TRBJ2-5|TRBV19
TGTGCCAGTAGTATAAATCAAGAGACCCAGTACTTC
CASSINQETQYF
>TRBD1|.|TRBJ1-2|TRBV13
TGTGCCAGCAGCTTTAGACCGGGACAGGCGACCACTAGGGGCTACACCTTC
CASSFRPGQATTRGYTF
>TRBD1|.|TRBJ1-2|TRBV28
TGTGCCAGCAGTGACTCGTACAGGGGGCGAGGCTACACCTTC
CASSDSYRGRGYTF
>.|few|TRBJ2-2|TRBV6-4
TGTGCCAGCAGTGACTCGAGAGGTGGGAGCACCGGGGAGCTGTTTTTT
CASSDSRGGSTGELFF
>.|.|TRBJ2-7|TRBV23-1
TGCGCCACCAAACCCTCCTACGAGCAGTACTTC
CATKPSYEQYF
>TRBD1|.|TRBJ1-2|TRBV5-1
TGCGCCAGCAGCTTAGGACAGGACTATGGCTACACCTTC
CASSLGQDYGYTF
>.|few|TRBJ1-1|TRBV19
TGTGCCAGTAGTATAGGGGGTCAAAGAGGGAACACTGAAGCTTTCTTT
CASSIGGQRGNTEAFF
>.|.|TRBJ1-2|TRBV10-3
TGTGCCATCAGTGAGTCAAGTCCGGGCTACACCTTC
CAISESSPGYTF
>.|.|TRBJ1-1|TRBV5-6
TGTGCCAGCAGCGGGGTAGAGGGGACTGAAGCTTTCTTT
CASSGVEGTEAFF
>TRBD2|.|TRBJ2-1|TRBV12-3/TRBV12-4
TGTGCCAGCAGCCCCACTAGCGGGATCCAGTTCTTC
CASSPTSGIQFF
>.|.|TRBJ2-2|TRBV20-1
TGCAGTGCTAGTGCCCTTTTAAGAGCCGGGGAGCTGTTTTTT
CSASALLRAGELFF
>TRBD2|.|TRBJ2-3|TRBV7-8
TGTGCCAGCAGCAATAGAGTAGCGGGAGGGTGGACAGATACGCAGTATTTT
CASSNRVAGGWTDTQYF
>TRBD1|.|TRBJ1-3|TRBV5-1
TGCGCCAGCAGCTTGGCAGGGGGCTCTGGAAACACCATATATTTT
CASSLAGGSGNTIYF
>TRBD2|.|TRBJ2-2|TRBV10-3
TGTGCCATCACTAGCGGGATGCCCACCGGGGAGCTGTTTTTT
CAITSGMPTGELFF
>TRBD2|.|TRBJ2-7|TRBV6-1
TGTGCCAGCAGTGAAGTGGGCGGGAGGACCTACGAGCAGTACTTC
CASSEVGGRTYEQYF
>.|.|TRBJ1-2|TRBV6-5
TGTGCCAGCAGCCGAGACAGGTTGTATGGCTACACCTTC
CASSRDRLYGYTF
>TRBD1|.|TRBJ1-6|TRBV27
TGTGCCAGCAGTCGGGATACGGGACAGGGAAATTCACCCCTCCACTTT
CASSRDTGQGNSPLHF
>TRBD1|.|TRBJ1-1|TRBV19
TGTGCCAGTAGTATAGAGGGACAGCACACTGAAGCTTTCTTT
CASSIEGQHTEAFF
>TRBD2|few|TRBJ2-7|TRBV5-1
TGCGCCAGCAGCCTCGGACTAGCGGGAGGGGAATACGAGCAGTACTTC
CASSLGLAGGEYEQYF
>TRBD2|.|TRBJ2-1|TRBV6-6
TGTGCCAGCGGCGGGAGCTCCTACAATGAGCAGTTCTTC
CASGGSSYNEQFF
>TRBD2|.|TRBJ2-1|TRBV2
TGTGCCAGCAGTGGGACTAGCGGGGGGGTAGGCGAGCAGTTCTTC
CASSGTSGGVGEQFF
>.|.|TRBJ1-2|TRBV19
TGTGCCAGTAGCATCCAGGGCCTCTATGGCTACACCTTC
CASSIQGLYGYTF
>.|.|TRBJ1-3|TRBV3-1/TRBV3-2
TGTGCCAGCTCCCCTCTGGGGAAAAACTCTGGAAACACCATATATTTT
CASSPLGKNSGNTIYF
>.|few|TRBJ1-2|TRBV30
TGTGCCTGGAGTGTACAGGCTAACTATGGCTACACCTTC
CAWSVQANYGYTF
>.|.|TRBJ2-2|TRBV7-9
TGTGCCAGCAGCTCGAACTATCTTACCGGGGAGCTGTTTTTT
CASSSNYLTGELFF